This T cell receptor (beta chain) is from a study of blood T cell repertoires in COVID-19. At the level of the study: Sample material is recorded as cDNA or gDNA derived from T cells, B-cell-depleted T cells, or PBMCs.

TCRdb's table, derived via immunoSEQ multiplex PCR, lists solely in-frame clones and lacks some. The sample comprises tens of thousands of clones, roughly 92% of which are singletons, and over 0.3% rests with the top ten. The receptor comes from a man aged 45-65 years with COVID-19, enrolled during active disease. Sequencing was performed on peripheral blood.

CDR3 region: CASSLLAGGQSNEQFF. The CDR3 DNA reads as TGTGCCAGCAGCCTACTAGCGGGAGGGCAGTCCAATGAGCAGTTCTTC. The rearrangement links TRBV7-6 to TRBJ2-1; 13 nucleotides agree with TRBD2. With V trimmed by 5 bases and J by 6 bases, 7 bases remained unmatched. The CDR3 sequence is 16 residues long. CDR1 SGHVS and CDR2 FNYEAQ come from the germline V gene.